This TCR beta chain appears in the sequencing data of a study of post-analysis software for immune sequencing data (dated by TCRdb to about 2015). Looking at the study overall: Disease courses on record covered relapsing-remitting, secondary progressive and progressive-relapsing multiple sclerosis, though some patients had no subtype annotation. The multiple sclerosis patient repertoires were compared with 11 previously published healthy control repertoires from donors aged 6 to 25 years. A subset of samples was prepared in parallel using single-end sample barcoding, then pooled and co-amplified after Illumina adapter ligation.

What the study reported, not specific to this receptor: Normalized Chao1 diversity was significantly lower in multiple sclerosis patients than controls, suggesting substantial peripheral T-cell clonal expansion. The control group was slightly older than the multiple sclerosis patient group. A handful of TRBV segments, including TRBV5-6, TRBV5-1 and TRBV20-1, were significantly more frequent in patients than controls. Direct clustering with F measure showed strong co-clustering of samples prepared in the same batch, prompting a batch-effect correction.

About this clonotype itself: The antigen this receptor binds is unknown. No base quality information exists; no much larger clone differs at one position.

Receptor libraries were prepared by PCR. The data were produced on an Illumina HiSeq 2500. To reduce PCR and sequencing biases, unique molecular identifiers were built into the TCR beta cDNA libraries. Per 1 to 10 million input T cells, roughly 500,000 cDNA molecules were obtained, such that each molecule approximated one T cell. The patient libraries were prepared and sequenced using the same protocol as the earlier healthy control dataset. Within a given batch, samples were prepared together, multiplexed and sequenced on the same HiSeq lane. In the authors' own workflow: MIGEC was used to process the raw barcoded reads, and molecular identifier groups with only a single read were discarded before consensus assembly and CDR3 extraction. VDJtools was used for post-analysis of the clonotype tables, and diversity was normalized by down-sampling every dataset to the size of the smallest sample. To correct batch-related cross-sample contamination, repertoire overlap clustering matched CDR3 amino acid sequences but not nucleotide sequences. TCRdb itself trimmed the public reads at Q25 with fastp, ran MiXCR and retained productive beta chains. Entries that share a CDR3 protein sequence are merged under the most common genes and DNA. TCRdb's processing, not the authors' own work, is the source of the V and J calls. This sample gives roughly 580,000 distinct CDR3 sequences in total; around 44% of them show up just once. The ten largest clones represent under 2% of the sample.

The CDR3 runs 15 residues from the cysteine to the phenylalanine. Kept here is only the CDR3 DNA, which spans 45 bases and is read in frame from base 1. V is pruned by 3 bases and J by 7 bases, leaving 7 bases of the junction without a gene match. To demonstrate the VDJtools post-analysis software, TCR beta repertoires were profiled from the peripheral blood of about 14 young patients with multiple sclerosis. Multiple sclerosis patients were children and adolescents aged about 6 to 15 years. Material for sequencing was blood. This clonotype was sampled from a girl aged 10 to 17 with multiple sclerosis. The V gene is TRBV12-3 or TRBV12-4 and the J gene is TRBJ2-1, with TRBD2 identical over 9 junction bases. The sequenced DNA: TGTGCCAGCAGTTTTTTTCGCGGGAGGGAGAATGAGCAGTTCTTC. The translation is CASSFFRGRENEQFF.